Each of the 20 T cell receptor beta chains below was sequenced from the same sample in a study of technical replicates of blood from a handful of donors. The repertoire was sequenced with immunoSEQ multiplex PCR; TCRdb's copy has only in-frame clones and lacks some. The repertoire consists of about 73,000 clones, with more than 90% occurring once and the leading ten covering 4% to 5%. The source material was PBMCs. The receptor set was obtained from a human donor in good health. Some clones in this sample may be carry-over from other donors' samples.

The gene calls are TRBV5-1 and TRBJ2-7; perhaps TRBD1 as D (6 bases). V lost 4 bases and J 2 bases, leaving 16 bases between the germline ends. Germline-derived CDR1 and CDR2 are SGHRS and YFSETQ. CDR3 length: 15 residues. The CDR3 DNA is TGCGCCAGCAGCCCAGTACGGGACACTGCCTACGAGCAGTACTTC. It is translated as CASSPVRDTAYEQYF.

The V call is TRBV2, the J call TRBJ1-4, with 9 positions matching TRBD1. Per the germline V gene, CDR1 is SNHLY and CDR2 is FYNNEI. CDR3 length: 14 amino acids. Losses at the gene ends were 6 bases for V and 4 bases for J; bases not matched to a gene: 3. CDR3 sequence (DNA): TGTGCCAGCAGGGGGACAGGGTTTAATGAAAAACTGTTTTTT. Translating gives CASRGTGFNEKLFF.

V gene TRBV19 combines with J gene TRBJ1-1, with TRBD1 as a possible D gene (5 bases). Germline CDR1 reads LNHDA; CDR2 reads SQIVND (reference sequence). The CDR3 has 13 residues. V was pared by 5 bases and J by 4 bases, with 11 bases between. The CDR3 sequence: CASSQKRGTEAFF. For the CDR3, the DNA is TGTGCCAGTAGTCAAAAAAGGGGCACTGAAGCTTTCTTT. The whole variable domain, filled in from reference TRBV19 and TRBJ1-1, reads DGGITQSPKYLFRKEGQNVTLSCEQNLNHDAMYWYRQDPGQGLRLIYYSQIVNDFQKGDIAEGYSVSREKKESFPLTVTSAQKNPTAFYLCASSQKRGTEAFFGQGTRLTVV.

The chain's CDR3 is CASTLKTGTDTQYF. The CDR3 nucleotides are TGTGCCAGCACCCTAAAGACAGGCACAGATACGCAGTATTTT. The chain couples TRBV7-9 to TRBJ2-3, with D possibly being TRBD1 (5 bases). This CDR3 has 14 amino acids. V was pared by 7 bases and J by 1 base, with 12 bases between. CDR1 and CDR2 from the germline V gene are SEHNR and FQNEAQ (reference sequence).

CDR3 region: CASSPDRSYGYTF. The CDR3 DNA is TGTGCCAGCTCACCAGACAGGAGCTATGGCTACACCTTC. V gene TRBV18 combines with J gene TRBJ1-2, with D perhaps matching TRBD1 (6 bases). Trimming took 2 bases from V and 4 from J, leaving 8 bases between them. Per the germline V gene, CDR1 is KGHSH and CDR2 is LQKENI. The CDR3 length is 13 residues.

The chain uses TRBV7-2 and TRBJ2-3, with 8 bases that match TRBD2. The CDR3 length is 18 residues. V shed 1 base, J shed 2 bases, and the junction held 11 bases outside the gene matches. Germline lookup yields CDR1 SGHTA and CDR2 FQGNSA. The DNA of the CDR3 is TGTGCCAGCAGCTTAGGAGGGAGCGGGGGCATGTACACAGATACGCAGTATTTT. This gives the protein CASSLGGSGGMYTDTQYF. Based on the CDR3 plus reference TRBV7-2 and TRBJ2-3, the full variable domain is GAGVSQSPSNKVTEKGKDVELRCDPISGHTALYWYRQSLGQGLEFLIYFQGNSAPDKSGLPSDRFSAERTGGSVSTLTIQRTQQEDSAVYLCASSLGGSGGMYTDTQYFGPGTRLTVL.

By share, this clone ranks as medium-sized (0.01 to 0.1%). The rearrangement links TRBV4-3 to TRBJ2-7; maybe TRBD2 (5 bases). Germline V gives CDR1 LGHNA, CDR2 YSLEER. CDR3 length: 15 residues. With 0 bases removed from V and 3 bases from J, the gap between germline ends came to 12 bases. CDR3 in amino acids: CASSQDITGNYEQYF. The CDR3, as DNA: TGCGCCAGCAGCCAAGATATTACGGGAAACTACGAGCAGTACTTC.

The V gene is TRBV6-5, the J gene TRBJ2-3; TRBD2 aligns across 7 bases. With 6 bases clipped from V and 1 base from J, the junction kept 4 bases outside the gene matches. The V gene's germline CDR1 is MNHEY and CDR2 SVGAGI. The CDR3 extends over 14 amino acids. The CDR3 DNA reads TGTGCCAGCAGCGGGGGGATTGGCACAGATACGCAGTATTTT. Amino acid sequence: CASSGGIGTDTQYF.

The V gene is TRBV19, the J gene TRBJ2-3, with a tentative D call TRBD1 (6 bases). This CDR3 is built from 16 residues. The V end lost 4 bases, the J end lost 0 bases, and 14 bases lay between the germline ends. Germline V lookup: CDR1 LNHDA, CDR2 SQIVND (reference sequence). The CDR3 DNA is TGTGCCAGTAGTAATACAGGGCTTAGGAGCACAGATACGCAGTATTTT. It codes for CASSNTGLRSTDTQYF.

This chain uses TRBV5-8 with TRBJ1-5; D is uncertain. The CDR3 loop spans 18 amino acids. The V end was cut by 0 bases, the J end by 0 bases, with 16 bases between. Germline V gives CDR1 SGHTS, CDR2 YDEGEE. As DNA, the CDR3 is TGTGCCAGCAGCTTGGAAGAGGTATCCTCCTCTAGCAATCAGCCCCAGCATTTT. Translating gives CASSLEEVSSSSNQPQHF.

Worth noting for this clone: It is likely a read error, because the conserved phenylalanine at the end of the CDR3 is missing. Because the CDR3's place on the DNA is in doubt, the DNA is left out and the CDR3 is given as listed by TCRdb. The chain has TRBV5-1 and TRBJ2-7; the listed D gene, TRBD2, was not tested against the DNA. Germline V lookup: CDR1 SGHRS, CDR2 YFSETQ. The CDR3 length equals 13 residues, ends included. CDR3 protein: CASSFGGGSERRI.

The CDR3 nucleotides are TGTGCCAGCAGGCATAGCGGGGCGAGCACAGATACGCAGTATTTT. Protein sequence: CASRHSGASTDTQYF. The rearrangement uses TRBV4-2 and TRBJ2-3; 8 bases align to TRBD2. Unmatched junction bases numbered 5, after V lost 6 bases and J lost 0 bases. Germline CDR1 is LGHNA and CDR2 is YNFKEQ. This CDR3 contains 15 residues.

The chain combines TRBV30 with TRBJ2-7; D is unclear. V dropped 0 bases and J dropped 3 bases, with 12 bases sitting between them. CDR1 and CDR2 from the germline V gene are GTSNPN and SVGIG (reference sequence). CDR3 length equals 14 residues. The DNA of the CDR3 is TGTGCCTGGAGTGTACGTGGCTTGGTCTACGAGCAGTACTTC. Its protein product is CAWSVRGLVYEQYF.

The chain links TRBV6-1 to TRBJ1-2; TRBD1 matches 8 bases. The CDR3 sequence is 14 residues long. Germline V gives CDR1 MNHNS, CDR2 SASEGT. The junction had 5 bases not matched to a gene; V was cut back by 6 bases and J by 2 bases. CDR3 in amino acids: CASSPTGENYGYTF. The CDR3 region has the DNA TGTGCCAGCAGCCCGACAGGGGAGAACTATGGCTACACCTTC.

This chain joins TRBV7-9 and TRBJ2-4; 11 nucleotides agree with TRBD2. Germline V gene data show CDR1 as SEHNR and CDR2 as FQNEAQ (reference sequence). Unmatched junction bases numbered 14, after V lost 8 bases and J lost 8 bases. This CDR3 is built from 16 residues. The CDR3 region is CASVPGTSGQRDIQYF. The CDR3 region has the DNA TGTGCCAGCGTCCCCGGGACTAGCGGTCAACGGGACATTCAGTACTTC.

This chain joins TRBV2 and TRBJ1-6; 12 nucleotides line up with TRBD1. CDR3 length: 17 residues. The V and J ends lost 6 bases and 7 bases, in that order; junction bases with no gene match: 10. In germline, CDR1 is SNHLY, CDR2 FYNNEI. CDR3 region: CASSTAGQGAKNSPLHF. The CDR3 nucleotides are TGTGCCAGCAGCACCGCGGGACAGGGGGCGAAGAATTCACCCCTCCACTTT.

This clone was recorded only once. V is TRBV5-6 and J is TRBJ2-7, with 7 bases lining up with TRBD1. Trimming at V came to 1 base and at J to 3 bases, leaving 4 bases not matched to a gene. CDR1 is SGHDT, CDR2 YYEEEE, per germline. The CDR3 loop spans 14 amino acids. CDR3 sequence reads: CASSLLGQIYEQYF. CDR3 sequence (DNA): TGTGCCAGCAGCTTGCTGGGACAGATCTACGAGCAGTACTTC.

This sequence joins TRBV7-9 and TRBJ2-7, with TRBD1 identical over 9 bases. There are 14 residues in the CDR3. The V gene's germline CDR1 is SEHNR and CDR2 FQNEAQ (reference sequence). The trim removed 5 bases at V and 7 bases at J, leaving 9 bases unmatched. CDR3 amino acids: CASSLGGQGGEQYF. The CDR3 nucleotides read TGTGCCAGCAGCCTAGGGGGACAGGGAGGTGAGCAGTACTTC.

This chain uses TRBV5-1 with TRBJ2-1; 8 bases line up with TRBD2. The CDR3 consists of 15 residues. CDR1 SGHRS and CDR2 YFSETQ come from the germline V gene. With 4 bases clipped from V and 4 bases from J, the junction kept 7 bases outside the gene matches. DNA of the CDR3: TGCGCCAGCAGCCTTGTAGCGGGACCATACAATGAGCAGTTCTTC. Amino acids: CASSLVAGPYNEQFF.

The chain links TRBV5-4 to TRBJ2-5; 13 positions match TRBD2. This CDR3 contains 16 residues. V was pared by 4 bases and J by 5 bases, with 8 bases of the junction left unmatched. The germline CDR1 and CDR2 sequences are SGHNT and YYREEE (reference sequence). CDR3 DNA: TGTGCCAGCAGCCCTGGGACTAGCGGGGCACGCGAGACCCAGTACTTC. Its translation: CASSPGTSGARETQYF.